This TCR beta chain emerged from a study of identical twins. Germline assignment: CDR1 DFQATT and CDR2 SNEGSKA (reference sequence). The CDR3 extends over 13 amino acids. V lost 8 bases and J lost 4, with 16 bases in between. TCRdb called the 5' RACE reads again in MiXCR, with one record for every CDR3 protein. The top ten hold around 4.5% of the sample, which has 600,000 to 700,000 distinct CDR3 sequences, around 21% seen once. The sample was also linked to a second study, of T cells expressing NK-cell markers. That source notes: Source material for TCR beta repertoires consisted of sorted CD3+CD56+NKG2C+, CD3+CD56+NKG2C- and CD3+CD56-NKG2C+ T cells.

The V gene is TRBV20-1, the J gene TRBJ2-3; D is tentatively TRBD1 or TRBD2 (6 bases each). The sample comprised PBMCs. The source is a woman younger than 35 in good health. This CDR3 reads CSSHGGGADTQYF. In DNA form, the CDR3 reads TGCAGTTCCCATGGAGGGGGTGCAGATACGCAGTATTTT.